This is a list of T cell receptor beta chains from one sample in a study of cytomegalovirus exposure and HLA in healthy donors. The repertoire was sequenced with immunoSEQ multiplex PCR; TCRdb's copy has only in-frame clones and lacks some. This sample has roughly 130,000 clones, with about 80% found just once. Specimen: PBMCs. The receptors come from a man aged 35 to 55 in good health and CMV-seronegative. Each CDR3 is given without its conserved first and last residue.

TRBV5-1,ASSLGSAVNTGELF
TRBV6-5,ASVDRVGYGYT
TRBV19,ASSGDRAVYNEQF
TRBV18,ASSPPTGSATEAF
TRBV4-2,ASSLLGTGNNEQF
TRBV7-8,ASSLALSSYEQY
TRBV20-1,RTHLNTEAF
TRBV5-1,ASSWGGSYEQY
TRBV5-1,ASGTSSGSPNEQF
TRBV7-2,ASSRDRVDEQY
TRBV6-1,ASSVQGAFGYT
TRBV27,ASKEGSTDTQY
TRBV27,ASSLTANSPLH
TRBV5-1,ASSLEDRGEISSRGNTIY
TRBV6-1,ASSEAGTSYTEAF
TRBV7-9,ASSLGAGLPRNEQF
TRBV7-2,ASSLSGFTEAF
TRBV14,ASSQAPTGYT
TRBV5-1,ASSLAGRGNTDTQY
TRBV7-9,ASSLLGGNEQF
TRBV30,AWRGDIGYGYT
TRBV19,ASRPTGSSGNTIY
TRBV7-3,ASSLDGGRYTGELF
TRBV7-2,ASTPWAGTYNEQF
TRBV28,ASSLRRYGYT
TRBV28,ASRMENFPNTEAF
TRBV6-5,ASSYSGTSGVYEQY
TRBV7-9,ASSLGDEKLF
TRBV19,ASTGIGTEHYNEQF
TRBV5-4,ASSLALAGGYNEQF
TRBV7-2,ASSVNRVNEQF
TRBV19,ASSIGRHYGYT
TRBV27,ASSFPDRWGEQY
TRBV19,ASSTDRDSTSGNTIY
TRBV7-2,ASSRDSQETQY
TRBV5-1,ASSRGTGRGYGYT
TRBV2,ASSAGQGPYEQY
TRBV2,ASSDAGEQY
TRBV5-1,ASSLEASGYNEQF
TRBV5-1,ASSLVDQPGQGIYEQY
TRBV30,AWNSGSGGYT
TRBV29-1,SVLGQGPYEQY
TRBV5-1,ASSTGDRASGNTIY
TRBV30,AWSVQAGVRGTQY
TRBV5-1,ASSLGTRQETQY
TRBV27,ASSLSGGYNEQF
TRBV18,ASSPRTETNEKLF
TRBV5-6,ASSWTGPDTQY
TRBV30,AWRNWTSGGNQETQY
TRBV7-8,ASSLEPYSSYNEQF
TRBV30,AWDPSGQETQY
TRBV15,ATSRGGQGAYEQY
TRBV5-1,ASSLGTGYYEQY
TRBV6-6,ASSYDRGYEQY
TRBV2,ASSVYGERSPLH
TRBV7-2,ASSLSAGGWDEQY
TRBV18,ASSPQSDSNSPLH
TRBV5-5,ASSPSGNEKLF
TRBV10-1,ASRRLRGEAF